The source of this TCR beta chain is a study of regulatory T cells in long-lasting Graves disease. Regarding the study as a whole: Patients with persistent disease showed a bias toward TRBV28, TRBJ1-2 and TRBJ2-5.

Per germline, CDR1 SGHTA and CDR2 FQGTGA. V lost 5 bases to trimming and J lost 4 bases; unmatched junction nucleotides: 8. CDR3 length: 17 amino acids. Building the TCR beta libraries relied on iRepertoire HTBI primers, and CDR3 regions underwent Arm-PCR. TCRdb itself ran the multiplex PCR reads through MiXCR, one entry per CDR3 protein. Among 420,000 or so distinct CDR3 sequences, roughly 17% were seen once, and the ten largest hold approximately 22%. A few counts support this clonotype. Its antigen is unknown. This sample's time point: newly diagnosed GD, antithyroid drugs for less than 3 months. Generation of the TCR library employed RNA extracted from PBMCs. Peripheral blood, nine milliliters of it, was drawn into EDTA tubes. These same records also appear under a second study, on T cells in Graves' hyperthyroidism and ophthalmopathy. Per that paper: The HTBI primer set was used in a first-round RT-PCR of the TCR CDR3.

The chain combines TRBV7-3 with TRBJ2-1; 13 bases are shared with TRBD2. The input for sequencing was peripheral blood mononuclear cells (PBMCs), taken at new diagnosis, from a patient treated with antithyroid drugs. The clonotype was recovered from a woman aged 18-29 years with Graves disease. In DNA, the CDR3 is TGTGCCAGCAGCAACGGACTAGCGGGAGTCGGGTACAATGAGCAGTTCTTC. Translation: CASSNGLAGVGYNEQFF.